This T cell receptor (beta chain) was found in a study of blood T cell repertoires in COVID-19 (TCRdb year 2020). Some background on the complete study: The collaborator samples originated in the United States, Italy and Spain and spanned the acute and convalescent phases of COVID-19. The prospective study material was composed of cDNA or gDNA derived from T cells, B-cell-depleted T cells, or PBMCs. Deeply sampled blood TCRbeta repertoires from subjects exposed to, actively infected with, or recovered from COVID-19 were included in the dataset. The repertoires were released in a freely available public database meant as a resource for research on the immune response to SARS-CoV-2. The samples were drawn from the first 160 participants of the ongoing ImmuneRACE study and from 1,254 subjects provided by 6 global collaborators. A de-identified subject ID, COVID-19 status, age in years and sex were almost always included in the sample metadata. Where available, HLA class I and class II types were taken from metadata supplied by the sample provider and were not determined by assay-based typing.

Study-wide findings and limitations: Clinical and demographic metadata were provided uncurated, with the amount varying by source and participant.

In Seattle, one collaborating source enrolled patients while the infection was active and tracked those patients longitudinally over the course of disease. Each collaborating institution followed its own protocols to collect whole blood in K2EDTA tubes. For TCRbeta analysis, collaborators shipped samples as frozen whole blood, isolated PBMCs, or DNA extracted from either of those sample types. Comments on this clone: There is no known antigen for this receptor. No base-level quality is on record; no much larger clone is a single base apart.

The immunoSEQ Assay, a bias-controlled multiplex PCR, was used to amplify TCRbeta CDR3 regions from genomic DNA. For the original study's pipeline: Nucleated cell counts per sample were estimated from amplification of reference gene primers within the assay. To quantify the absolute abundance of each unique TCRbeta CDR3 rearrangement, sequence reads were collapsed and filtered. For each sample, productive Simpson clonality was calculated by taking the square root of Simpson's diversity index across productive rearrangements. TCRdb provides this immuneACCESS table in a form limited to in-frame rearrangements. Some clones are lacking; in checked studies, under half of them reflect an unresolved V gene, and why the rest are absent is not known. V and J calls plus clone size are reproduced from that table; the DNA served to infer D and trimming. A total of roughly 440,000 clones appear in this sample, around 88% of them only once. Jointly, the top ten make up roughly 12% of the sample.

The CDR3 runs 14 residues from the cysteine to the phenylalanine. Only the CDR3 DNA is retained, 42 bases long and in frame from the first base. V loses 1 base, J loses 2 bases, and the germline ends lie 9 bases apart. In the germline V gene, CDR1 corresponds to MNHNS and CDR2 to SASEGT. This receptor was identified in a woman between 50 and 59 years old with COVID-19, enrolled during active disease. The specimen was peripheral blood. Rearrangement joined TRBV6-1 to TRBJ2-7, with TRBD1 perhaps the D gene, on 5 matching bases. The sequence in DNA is TGTGCCAGCAGTGAAGGACAGCGACCCTACGAGCAGTACTTC. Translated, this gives CASSEGQRPYEQYF.